The entry below describes one TCR beta chain. Its target antigen remains unknown. No base-level quality is on record; no much larger clone is a single base apart. Using the deep immunoSEQ assay, TCR CDR3 regions were amplified from genomic DNA by multiplex PCR. Extracted genomic DNA from each cell subset was distributed evenly across all wells of several immunoSEQ 96-well plates, and each plate was treated as a replicate. Each replicate PCR for sorted subsets received approximately 200 ng genomic DNA, equal to about 30,000 T cell genomes. Purified libraries were quantified with a Qubit 3.0 fluorometer, sized on a Bioanalyzer 2100, and re-quantified with the KAPA Library Quantification kit. A separate single-read 150-cycle Illumina NextSeq 550 flow cell was used to sequence each immunoSEQ 96-well plate. The authors processed their data as follows. Because only junctional sequences without quality scores were contained in the immunoSEQ output, filtering matching that applied to full-length reads could not be performed. To assign V/J genes and CDR3, sequences were annotated using PyIR, a Python wrapper for IgBLAST v1.9, with IMGT germline references. Reads with weak V/J assignments (E-value above 1e-6), missing CDR3, stop codons, out-of-frame junctions, or ambiguous translated residues were removed. V3J clonotypes were defined as sequences sharing the same inferred V gene, J gene, and CDR3 amino acid sequence. To compute the percentage overlap between repertoires, the number of shared unique clonotypes was divided by the size of the smaller repertoire. Richness of each repertoire was evaluated using RTK rarefaction, the Chao1 estimator, and Recon v2.1 estimates of unobserved clonotypes. Generation probabilities were computed with OLGA for all TCRbeta clonotypes obtained by the gDNA method from several donors. Held by TCRdb, this immuneACCESS table contains in-frame sequences only and omits some clones. Under half of the omission traces to an unresolved V gene where checked; the cause of the rest is unknown. Clone size and the V and J calls come from that table; the DNA yielded D and trimming. This sample gives about 2.3 million clones in total; around 92% of them show up just once. The top ten hold 0.37% of the sample.

This sample stems from a study of shared clonotypes between healthy human individuals (dated by TCRdb to between 2020 and 2021). Background for the entire study: Three men and two women, aged 18 to 49 years, made up the cohort. For each donor, CD4 naive and CD4 memory were each given three plates, CD8 naive was given two plates, and CD8 memory was given one plate. To estimate repertoire size and how much clonotype sharing occurs between individuals, the study deeply sequenced the blood TCR repertoires of five healthy adults. To increase sequencing depth and limit assay-specific biases, TCR repertoire library preparation and sequencing were carried out by different laboratories using diverse techniques. Per donor, leukapheresis produced somewhere between about 0.8 and 9 billion PBMCs. What the authors observed across the whole study: Naive subsets generally had larger estimated clonotype richness than memory subsets did. Sharing across a handful of donors was observed for about 5% of naive CD4, over 3% of naive CD8, about 2.5% of memory CD4, and approximately 0.41% of memory CD8 clonotypes. Compared with non-shared clonotypes, the clonotypes found in all four sorted-subset donors had higher generation probabilities. The small number of donors limited the genetic and exposure-history diversity represented. Pairwise subsampling indicated that sequencing depth was expected to affect the degree of clonotype sharing among donors. Sampling was restricted to blood, and TCR repertoires in tissue are likely to differ from TCR repertoires in blood. Even with the large sequencing depth, rarefaction of the sorted-subset datasets indicated that sequencing was incomplete.

The donors were healthy, HIV-negative adults with no recently reported acute infections or vaccinations. Every donor was a Caucasian adult residing in Nashville, Tennessee, USA. CD4+ T cells were enriched through magnetic negative selection, after which naive cells were positively selected on CD45RA and the remaining negative fraction served as the memory subset. After blood collection by leukapheresis, PBMCs were isolated using Ficoll-Histopaque density gradient centrifugation and then cryopreserved in the vapor phase of liquid nitrogen. Analytical flow cytometry was used to check the purity and quantity of every magnetically sorted T cell population. Each sorted fraction had its genomic DNA isolated and then quantified by UV absorbance on a Nanodrop 2000c. The CDR3, cysteine through phenylalanine, is 14 amino acids long. Only CDR3 DNA remains: 42 bases, in frame from the first base. From the germline V gene, CDR1 is SGHVS and CDR2 is FNYEAQ. V and J lose 5 bases and 1 base, and a span of 11 bases separates them.

The source is a man aged 18 to 29 in good health. Some clones in this sample may be carry-over from other donors' samples. The sample comprised naive CD4+ T cells from PBMCs. In the paper's terms, the cell subset or site label means: CD45RA+ positively selected. This chain joins TRBV7-6 to TRBJ2-5, and the D gene may be TRBD2, 6 bases matching. The nucleotide sequence reads TGTGCCAGCAGCCGAGGGACTCGCCAAGAGACCCAGTACTTC. Translated, it reads CASSRGTRQETQYF. Reference TRBV7-6 and TRBJ2-5 genes cover what lies past the CDR3, so the full variable domain is GAGVSQSPRYKVTKRGQDVALRCDPISGHVSLYWYRQALGQGPEFLTYFNYEAQQDKSGLPNDRFSAERPEGSISTLTIQRTEQRDSAMYRCASSRGTRQETQYFGPGTRLLVL.